This T cell receptor (beta chain) was identified during a study of shared clonotypes between healthy human individuals (dated by TCRdb to 2018 to 2021). About the investigation overall: Three men and a couple of women, aged 18 to 49 years, made up the cohort. The study deeply sequenced blood TCR repertoires of about five healthy adults to estimate repertoire size and the extent of clonotype sharing between individuals. Libraries were prepared and TCR repertoires were sequenced by different laboratories using diverse techniques, in order to increase sequencing depth and limit assay-specific biases. For each donor, three plates each were used for CD4 naive and CD4 memory, two plates were used for CD8 naive, and one plate was used for CD8 memory. Leukapheresis yielded between about 0.9 and 8.9 billion PBMCs per donor.

The paper's findings and limits, for the study overall: Sampling was restricted to blood, and TCR repertoires in tissues likely differ from the TCR repertoires found in blood. Estimated clonotype richness was generally larger for naive than for memory subsets. Across a few donors, roughly 5.4% of naive CD4, around 3.3% of naive CD8, around 2.5% of memory CD4, and approximately 0.42% of memory CD8 clonotypes were shared. Rarefaction of sorted-subset datasets indicated incomplete sequencing despite the large sequencing depth. Based on pairwise subsampling, the degree of clonotype sharing among donors was expected to be affected by sequencing depth. Because the study included a small number of donors, the genetic and exposure-history diversity represented was limited. Clonotypes shared by all four sorted-subset donors showed higher generation probabilities than non-shared clonotypes.

TCR CDR3 regions were amplified from genomic DNA by multiplex PCR using the deep immunoSEQ assay. Extracted genomic DNA from each cell subset was spread evenly across all wells of several immunoSEQ 96-well plates, with each plate serving as a replicate. For sorted subsets, around 200 ng genomic DNA, equal to 30,000 to 35,000 T cell genomes, was loaded into each replicate PCR. Purified libraries were quantified with a Qubit 3.0 fluorometer, sized on a Bioanalyzer 2100, and re-quantified with the KAPA Library Quantification kit. Every immunoSEQ 96-well plate was sequenced on a dedicated single-read 150-cycle Illumina NextSeq 550 flow cell. As for the original processing: Because only junctional sequences without quality scores were contained in the immunoSEQ output, filtering matching that applied to full-length reads could not be performed. To assign V/J genes and CDR3, sequences were annotated using PyIR, a Python wrapper for IgBLAST v1.9, with IMGT germline references. Reads with weak V/J assignments (E-value above 1e-6), missing CDR3, stop codons, out-of-frame junctions, or ambiguous translated residues were removed. V3J clonotypes were defined by identical inferred V gene, J gene, and CDR3 amino acid sequence. To compute the percentage overlap between repertoires, the number of shared unique clonotypes was divided by the size of the smaller repertoire. RTK rarefaction, the Chao1 estimator, and Recon v2.1 estimates of unobserved clonotypes were used to assess repertoire richness. OLGA was used to compute generation probabilities for all TCRbeta clonotypes that the gDNA method yielded from four donors. What TCRdb holds here is the immuneACCESS table cut down to in-frame rearrangements. Part of the clones is not present; checked against another copy, under half of the missing clones reflect an unresolved V gene, and the others are unexplained. The D gene and trimming were derived from the DNA, and the V and J assignments and clone size from that table. The sample has about 600,000 clones on record, about 96% of them singletons. About 0.06% of the sample belongs to the ten largest clones.

There are 11 amino acids in the CDR3, from cysteine to phenylalanine inclusive. CDR3 DNA is the only sequence kept; it has 33 bases, read in frame from the first base. The germline V gene (reference sequence) gives CDR1 as DFQATT and CDR2 as SNEGSKA. Trimming at the junction amounts to 4 bases on V and 8 bases on J, and the germline ends lie 11 bases apart. Of note for this clone: It has no known antigen specificity. The sample holds no much larger clone one base away, and base qualities are not on file.

The donors were healthy, HIV-negative adults with no recently reported acute infections or vaccinations. Every donor was a Caucasian adult living in Nashville, Tennessee, USA. CD4+ T cells were enriched through magnetic negative selection, after which naive cells were positively selected on CD45RA and the remaining negative fraction served as the memory subset. After blood collection by leukapheresis, PBMCs were isolated using Ficoll-Histopaque density gradient centrifugation and then cryopreserved in the vapor phase of liquid nitrogen. Purity and quantity of every magnetically sorted T cell population were checked by analytical flow cytometry. Genomic DNA was isolated from each sorted fraction and quantified by UV absorbance on a Nanodrop 2000c.

The TCR sequence derives from a woman under 40 in good health. The sequenced sample was naive CD4+ T cells sorted from blood. In light of the paper, this sample's cell subset or site label describes: CD45RA+ positively selected. The chain employs TRBV20-1 and TRBJ1-2; the D gene cannot be resolved reliably. The CDR3 region has the sequence CSATGEGGYTF. The bases are TGCAGTGCTACGGGTGAAGGCGGCTACACCTTC.